These 16 T cell receptor beta chains were all obtained from the same sample, sequenced in a study of T cell repertoires in cytomegalovirus infection (dated by TCRdb to between 2018 and 2021). According to the study, the label for this sample's treatment or condition signals: in vitro stimulation with specific CMV peptide epitopes to enrich CMV-specific T cells. Their specific antigens are unknown. Sequenced using an Illumina HiSeq 1500. Starting from the raw public reads, TCRdb applied fastp trimming at Q25, assembled clones with MiXCR and retained in-frame beta chains. CDR3 protein duplicates are merged, each entry listing the most common genes and DNA. The sample contains 700,000 to 950,000 distinct CDR3 sequences, about 33% of them found a single time. Around 12% of the sample goes to the ten largest clones. Here the sequenced sample was cultured CD8+ T cells from PBMCs, taken from culture after CMV antigen stimulation. The receptors come from a human donor in good health (CMV status not recorded). Some clones in this sample may be carry-over from other donors' samples.

This chain uses TRBV19 with TRBJ2-7; no clear D. Germline V CDR1 and CDR2: LNHDA, SQIVND (reference sequence). The CDR3 spans 15 residues. Trimming removed 3 bases from V and 3 bases from J, with 15 bases in between. As DNA, the CDR3 is TGTGCCAGTAGTATGGAGTTGAACAGCCACTACGAGCAGTACTTC. Its protein product is CASSMELNSHYEQYF.

This clonotype was counted at least ten times. J is TRBJ2-7 and V is TRBV7-2, with unresolved D. Per the germline V gene, CDR1 is SGHTA and CDR2 is FQGNSA. Trimming took off 1 base at V and 3 bases at J, with 10 bases between the two ends. There are 14 residues in the CDR3. CDR3 protein: CASSLDIQNYEQYF. The CDR3 region has the DNA TGTGCCAGCAGCTTAGATATACAGAACTACGAGCAGTACTTC.

The chain couples TRBV7-6 to TRBJ2-2, with 8 bases aligning to TRBD1. Losses at the gene ends were 5 bases for V and 10 bases for J; bases not matched to a gene: 12. In germline, CDR1 is SGHVS, CDR2 FNYEAQ. The CDR3 is 15 amino acids. For the CDR3, the DNA is TGTGCCAGCAGCGACAGGGGCCCGAACATCGAGGAGCTGTTTTTT. Its translation is CASSDRGPNIEELFF.

CDR3 loop: CASRLRDGANYGYTF. The CDR3 DNA sequence: TGTGCCAGTCGACTCCGGGACGGAGCTAACTATGGCTACACCTTC. This rearrangement joins TRBV25-1 to TRBJ1-2, with D tentatively TRBD1 (5 bases). Trimming left V 9 bases short and J 0 bases short, with 17 bases between. This CDR3 has 15 residues. From germline, CDR1 is MGHDK and CDR2 SYGVNS.

As concerns this clonotype: A much larger clone lies one base from this, so it may be a read error. CDR3 loop: CVSLGGQSAGYTF. The CDR3 DNA reads TGTGTCAGCCTGGGGGGACAGTCGGCTGGCTACACCTTC. This chain uses TRBV12-3 or TRBV12-4 with TRBJ1-2; 7 bases line up with TRBD1. This CDR3 contains 13 residues.

This clonotype appeared a few times. V usage is TRBV4-1 and J usage is TRBJ1-3; TRBD1 agrees at 11 bases. The CDR3 has 16 residues. Germline V gives CDR1 MGHRA, CDR2 YSYEKL. With 4 bases clipped from V and 4 bases from J, the junction kept 6 bases outside the gene matches. CDR3 nucleotide sequence: TGCGCCAGCAGCCTGGACAGGGGGCAAGACGGAAACACCATATATTTT. Translation gives CASSLDRGQDGNTIYF.

In its sample, this clonotype was seen a few times. This chain connects TRBV5-5 to TRBJ2-2; D remains unclear. The germline CDR1 and CDR2 sequences are SGHKS and YYEKEE (reference sequence). The V gene lost 4 bases and the J gene lost 2 bases, with 9 bases spanning the gap. This CDR3 has 14 residues. The DNA of the CDR3 is TGTGCCAGCAGCACGGGCGAAAACACCGGGGAGCTGTTTTTT. Protein product: CASSTGENTGELFF.

The gene calls are TRBV7-9 and TRBJ2-3; D gene uncertain. V gave up 3 bases and J gave up 4 bases, with 5 bases separating them. The CDR3 loop spans 12 amino acids. Germline V lookup: CDR1 SEHNR, CDR2 FQNEAQ (reference sequence). The CDR3 reads CASSFMADTQYF. CDR3 nucleotide sequence: TGTGCCAGCAGCTTTATGGCAGATACGCAGTATTTT.

This clonotype was seen more than once but under ten times. The chain combines TRBV6-1 with TRBJ1-4; D gene ambiguous. Looked up from germline, CDR1 is MNHNS and CDR2 is SASEGT. This CDR3 contains 17 residues. V was cut by 6 bases and J by 0 bases, with 17 bases left in between. This CDR3 reads CASSLGYTLATNEKLFF. The DNA for the CDR3 is TGTGCCAGCAGCTTAGGCTACACCCTTGCAACTAATGAAAAACTGTTTTTT.

This clonotype was recorded many times. CDR3 DNA sequence: TGTGCCATCAGTGAGTCGCGGGGAAATCAGCCCCAGCATTTT. Residues: CAISESRGNQPQHF. The chain recombines TRBV10-3 with TRBJ1-5; D is undetermined. In germline, CDR1 is ENHRY, CDR2 SYGVKD. The CDR3 length is 14 residues. V lost 0 bases, J lost 4 bases, and 7 bases lay in between.

The gene calls are TRBV12-3 or TRBV12-4 and TRBJ2-2; D not resolved. The CDR3 extends over 12 amino acids. The V end lost 8 bases, the J end lost 6 bases, and 10 bases lay between the germline ends. DNA of the CDR3: TGTGCCAGCCCCTTAGGTCCCGGGGAGCTGTTTTTT. Amino acid sequence: CASPLGPGELFF.

The V gene is TRBV7-6, the J gene TRBJ2-6, with D tentatively TRBD1 (5 bases). Trimming shortened V by 2 bases and J by 2 bases, and 19 bases separated the two germline ends. Germline V gives CDR1 SGHVS, CDR2 FNYEAQ. This CDR3 has 19 amino acids. The CDR3 reads CASSLYNKGRVAGANVLTF. CDR3 sequence (DNA): TGTGCCAGCAGCTTATATAATAAGGGGCGAGTTGCTGGGGCCAACGTCCTGACTTTC.

This clonotype was seen more than once but under ten times. The gene calls are TRBV6-5 and TRBJ1-2, with a weak D call TRBD1 (5 bases). V gave up 5 bases and J gave up 5 bases, with 21 bases separating them. The CDR3 loop spans 16 amino acids. Germline V gene data show CDR1 as MNHEY and CDR2 as SVGAGI. The CDR3 loop is CASSLAWGRGKYGYTF. Here the CDR3 DNA reads TGTGCCAGCAGTCTAGCGTGGGGACGGGGAAAGTATGGCTACACCTTC.

The rearrangement links TRBV5-6 to TRBJ1-2; the match to TRBD1 covers 7 bases. J lost 4 bases, V lost 4 bases, and 7 bases had no gene match. The V gene's germline CDR1 is SGHDT and CDR2 YYEEEE. CDR3 length equals 14 residues. CDR3 amino acids: CASSPGTAIYGYTF. Here the CDR3 DNA reads TGTGCCAGCAGCCCCGGGACAGCCATCTATGGCTACACCTTC.

This chain links TRBV4-1 with TRBJ1-5; D possibly corresponds to TRBD1 (5 bases). The CDR3 is 15 amino acids. The germline V and J ends were trimmed by 0 bases and 4 bases, with 10 bases remaining between them. The germline V gene encodes CDR1 MGHRA and CDR2 YSYEKL. CDR3 nucleotides: TGCGCCAGCAGCCAAGAGAATCAGGGAAATCAGCCCCAGCATTTT. Protein product: CASSQENQGNQPQHF.

The genes are TRBV5-6 and TRBJ2-1, with D maybe TRBD1 (5 bases). The CDR3 is 15 residues long. The germline CDR1 and CDR2 sequences are SGHDT and YYEEEE. With 4 bases removed from V and 0 bases from J, the gap between germline ends came to 11 bases. The CDR3 nucleotides are TGTGCCAGCAGCACCTCAGGGTTCTCCTACAATGAGCAGTTCTTC. Translation: CASSTSGFSYNEQFF.